This T cell receptor (beta chain) was profiled in a study of CD8+ T cells in alopecia areata. Background on the study: For the treated group, dosing was oral tofacitinib at 5 to 10 mg twice daily. Study conclusions and caveats: Having just one nonresponder leaves the connection between baseline CD8+ expansion and response unresolved. Scalp clonality, together with expanded CD8+ clones among the top 100, fell significantly with tofacitinib.

As to treatment: oral pan-JAK inhibitor, 5-10 mg twice daily. Sorting of CD4+ and CD8+ T cells was performed on PBMCs. cDNA reverse transcribed from extracted RNA served as the sequencing template. The repertoire was sequenced with immunoSEQ multiplex PCR; TCRdb's copy has only in-frame clones and lacks some. The sample yields about 160,000 clones, roughly 65% seen once. Germline V CDR1 and CDR2: LNHDA, SQIVND (reference sequence). V was pared by 5 bases and J by 1 base, with 4 bases of the junction left unmatched. The CDR3 runs 14 residues. This clone was seen a handful of times. Its antigen is not known.

The starting material was CD4+ T cells sorted from blood, obtained at week 4, from a patient treated with tofacitinib. This sequence was found in a human donor with alopecia areata. This chain links TRBV19 with TRBJ1-1, with 7 bases that match TRBD1. Written as DNA, the CDR3 is TGTGCCAGTAGTTCGGGACAGCAGAACACTGAAGCTTTCTTT. Protein product: CASSSGQQNTEAFF.